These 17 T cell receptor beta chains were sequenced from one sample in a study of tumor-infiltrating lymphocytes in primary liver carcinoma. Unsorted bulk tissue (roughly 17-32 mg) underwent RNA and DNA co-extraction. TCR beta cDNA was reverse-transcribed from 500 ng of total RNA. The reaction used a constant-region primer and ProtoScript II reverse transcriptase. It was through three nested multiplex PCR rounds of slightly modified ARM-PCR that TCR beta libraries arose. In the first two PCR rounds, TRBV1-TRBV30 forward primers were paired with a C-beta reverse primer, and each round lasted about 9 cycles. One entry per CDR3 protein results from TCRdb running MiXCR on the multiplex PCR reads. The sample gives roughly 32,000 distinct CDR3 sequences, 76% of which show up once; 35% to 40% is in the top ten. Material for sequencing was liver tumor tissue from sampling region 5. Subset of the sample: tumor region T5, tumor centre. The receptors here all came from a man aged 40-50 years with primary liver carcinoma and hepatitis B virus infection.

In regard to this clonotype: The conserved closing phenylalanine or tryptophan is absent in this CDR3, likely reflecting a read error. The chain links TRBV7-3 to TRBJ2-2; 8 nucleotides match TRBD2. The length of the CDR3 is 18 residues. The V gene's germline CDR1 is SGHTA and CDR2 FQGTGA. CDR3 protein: CASSPGGSGRMWTGELFI. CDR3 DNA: TGTGCCAGCAGCCCCGGGGGGAGCGGGAGAATGTGGACCGGGGAACTGTTTATT.

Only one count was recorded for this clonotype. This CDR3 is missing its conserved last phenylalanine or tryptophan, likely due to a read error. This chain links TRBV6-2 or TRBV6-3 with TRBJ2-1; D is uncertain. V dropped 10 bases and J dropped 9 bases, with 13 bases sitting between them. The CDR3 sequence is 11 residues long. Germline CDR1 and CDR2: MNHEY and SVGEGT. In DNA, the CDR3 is TGTGCCACCCGCCCATGGTCTGAGCAGTTCTTA. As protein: CATRPWSEQFL.

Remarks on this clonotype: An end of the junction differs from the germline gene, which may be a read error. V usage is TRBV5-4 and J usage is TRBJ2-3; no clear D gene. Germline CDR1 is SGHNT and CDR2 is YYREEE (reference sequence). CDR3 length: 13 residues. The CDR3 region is CASSLESFNTQYF. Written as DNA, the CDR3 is TGTGCCAGCAGTTTGGAAAGTTTCAATACGCAGTATTTT. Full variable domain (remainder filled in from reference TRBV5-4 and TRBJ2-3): ETGVTQSPTHLIKTRGQQVTLRCSSQSGHNTVSWYQQALGQGPQFIFQYYREEENGRGNFPPRFSGLQFPNYSSELNVNALELDDSALYLCASSLESFNTQYFGPGTRLTVL.

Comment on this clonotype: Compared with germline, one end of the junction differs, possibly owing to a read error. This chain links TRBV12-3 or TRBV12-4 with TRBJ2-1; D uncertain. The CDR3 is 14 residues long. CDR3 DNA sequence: TGTGCCACAACTCAGAGGTCCGCCTACAATGAGCAGTTGTTC. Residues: CATTQRSAYNEQLF.

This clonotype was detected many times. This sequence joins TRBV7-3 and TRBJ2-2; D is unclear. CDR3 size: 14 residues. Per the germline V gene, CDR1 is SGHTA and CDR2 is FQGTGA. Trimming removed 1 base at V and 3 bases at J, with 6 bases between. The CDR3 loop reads CASSLSGYTGELFF. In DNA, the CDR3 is TGTGCCAGCAGCTTAAGTGGATACACCGGGGAGCTGTTTTTT.

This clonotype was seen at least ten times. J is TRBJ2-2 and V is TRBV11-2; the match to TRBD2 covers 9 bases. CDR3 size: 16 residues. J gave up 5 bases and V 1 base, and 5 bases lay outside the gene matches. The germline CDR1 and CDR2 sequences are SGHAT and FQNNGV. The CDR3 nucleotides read TGTGCCAGCAGCTTAGTGGCGCTAGCGGGAACCGGGGAGCTGTTTTTT. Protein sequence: CASSLVALAGTGELFF. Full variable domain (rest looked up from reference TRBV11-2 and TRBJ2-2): EAGVAQSPRYKIIEKRQSVAFWCNPISGHATLYWYQQILGQGPKLLIQFQNNGVVDDSQLPKDRFSAERLKGVDSTLKIQPAKLEDSAVYLCASSLVALAGTGELFFGEGSRLTVL.

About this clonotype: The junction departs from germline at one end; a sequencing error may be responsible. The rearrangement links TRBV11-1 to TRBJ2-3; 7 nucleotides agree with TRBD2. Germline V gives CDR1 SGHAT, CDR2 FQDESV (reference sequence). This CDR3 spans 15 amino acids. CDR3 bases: TGTGCCAACAGCCCGGGACTAACGGAAGCAGATACGCAGTATTTT. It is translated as CANSPGLTEADTQYF.

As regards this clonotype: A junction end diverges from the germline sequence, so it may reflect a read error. The CDR3 loop reads CASSQTRDSLLHF. CDR3 in DNA: TGTGCCAGCAGCCAGACAAGGGATTCACTCCTCCACTTT. The chain has TRBV7-3 and TRBJ1-6; D is uncertain. CDR3 length: 13 residues. Looked up from germline, CDR1 is SGHTA and CDR2 is FQGTGA.

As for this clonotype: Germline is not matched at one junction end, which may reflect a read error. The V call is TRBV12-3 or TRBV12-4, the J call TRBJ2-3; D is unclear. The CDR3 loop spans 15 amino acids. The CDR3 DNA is TGTGCCTGCAGTTTTCATTCAAGCAGCACAGATACGCAGTATTTT. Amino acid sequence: CACSFHSSSTDTQYF.

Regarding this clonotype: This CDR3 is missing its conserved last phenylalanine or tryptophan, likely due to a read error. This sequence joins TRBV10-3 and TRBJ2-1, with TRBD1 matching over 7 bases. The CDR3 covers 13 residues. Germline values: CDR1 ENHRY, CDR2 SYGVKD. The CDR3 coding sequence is TGTACCATCAGCGCAGGGGGCTACAATGAGCAGTTCATC. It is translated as CTISAGGYNEQFI.

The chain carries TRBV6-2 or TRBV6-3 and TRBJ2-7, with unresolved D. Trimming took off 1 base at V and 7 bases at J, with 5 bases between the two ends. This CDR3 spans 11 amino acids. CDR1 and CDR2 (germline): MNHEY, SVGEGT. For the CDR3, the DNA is TGTGCCAGCAGTTACTACGGTGAGCAGTACTTC. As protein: CASSYYGEQYF.

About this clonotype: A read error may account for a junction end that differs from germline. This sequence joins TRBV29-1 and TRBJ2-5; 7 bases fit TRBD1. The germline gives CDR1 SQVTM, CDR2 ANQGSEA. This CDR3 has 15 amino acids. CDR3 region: CSVEGDRGRSDTQHF. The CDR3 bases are TGCAGCGTTGAAGGGGATAGGGGGCGGTCAGATACCCAGCACTTC.

The CDR3 nucleotides are TGTGCCATCGGTGGGCGGGACGACGGGGAGCAGTTCTTC. Translated, it gives CAIGGRDDGEQFF. The chain is built from TRBV10-3 and TRBJ2-1, with D perhaps matching TRBD2 (6 bases). This CDR3 spans 13 amino acids. Germline lookup yields CDR1 ENHRY and CDR2 SYGVKD. The V gene lost 8 bases and the J gene lost 10 bases, with 18 bases spanning the gap.

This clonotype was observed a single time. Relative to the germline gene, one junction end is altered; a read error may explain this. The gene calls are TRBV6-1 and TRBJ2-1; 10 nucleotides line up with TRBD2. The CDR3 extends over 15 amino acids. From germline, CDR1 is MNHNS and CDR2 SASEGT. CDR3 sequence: CACSELSSGSGEQFF. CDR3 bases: TGTGCCTGCAGTGAACTCTCTAGCGGGAGTGGTGAGCAGTTCTTC.

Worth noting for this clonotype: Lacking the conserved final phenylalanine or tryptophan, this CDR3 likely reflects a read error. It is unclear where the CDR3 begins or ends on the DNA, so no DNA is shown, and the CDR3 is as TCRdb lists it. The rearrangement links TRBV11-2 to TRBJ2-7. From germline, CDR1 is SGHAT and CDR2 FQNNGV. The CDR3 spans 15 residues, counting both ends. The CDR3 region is CASSLSSVITYEQYS.

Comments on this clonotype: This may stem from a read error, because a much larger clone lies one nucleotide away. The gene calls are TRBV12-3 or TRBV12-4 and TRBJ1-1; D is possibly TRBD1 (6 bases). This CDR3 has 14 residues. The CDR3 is CVSNSRGSNTEAFF. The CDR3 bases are TGTGTCAGCAACTCCAGGGGTTCCAACACTGAAGCTTTCTTT.

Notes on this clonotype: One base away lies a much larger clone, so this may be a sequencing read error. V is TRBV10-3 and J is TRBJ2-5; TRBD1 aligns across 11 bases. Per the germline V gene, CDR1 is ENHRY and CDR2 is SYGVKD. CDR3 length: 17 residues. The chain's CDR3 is CVISEPKGQGGTETQYF. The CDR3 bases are TGTGTCATCAGTGAGCCGAAGGGACAGGGGGGGACGGAGACCCAGTACTTC.